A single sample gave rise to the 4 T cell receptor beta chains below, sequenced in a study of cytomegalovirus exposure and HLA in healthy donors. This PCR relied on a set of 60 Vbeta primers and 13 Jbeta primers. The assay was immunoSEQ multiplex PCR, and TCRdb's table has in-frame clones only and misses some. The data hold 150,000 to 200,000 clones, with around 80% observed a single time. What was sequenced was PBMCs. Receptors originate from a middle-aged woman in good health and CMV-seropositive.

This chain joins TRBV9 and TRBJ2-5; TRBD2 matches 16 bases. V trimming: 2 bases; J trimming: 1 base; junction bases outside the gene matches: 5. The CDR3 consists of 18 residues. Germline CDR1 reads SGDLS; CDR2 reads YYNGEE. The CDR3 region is CASSVGTSGGAPQETQYF. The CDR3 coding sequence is TGTGCCAGCAGCGTGGGGACTAGCGGGGGGGCCCCCCAAGAGACCCAGTACTTC.

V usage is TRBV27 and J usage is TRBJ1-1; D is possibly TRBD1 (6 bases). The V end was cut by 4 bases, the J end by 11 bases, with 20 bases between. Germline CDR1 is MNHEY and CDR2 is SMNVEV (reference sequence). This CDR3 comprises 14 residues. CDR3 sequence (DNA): TGTGCCAGCAGTTCCCCCCGACAGGTTGATAAGGCTTTCTTT. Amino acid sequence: CASSSPRQVDKAFF.

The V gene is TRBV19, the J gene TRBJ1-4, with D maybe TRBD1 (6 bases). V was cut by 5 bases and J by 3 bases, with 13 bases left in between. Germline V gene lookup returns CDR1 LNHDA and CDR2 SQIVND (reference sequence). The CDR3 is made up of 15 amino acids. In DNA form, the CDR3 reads TGTGCCAGTAGTGCCTCGACAGGCTCTAATGAAAAACTGTTTTTT. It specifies CASSASTGSNEKLFF. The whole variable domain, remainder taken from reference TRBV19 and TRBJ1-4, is DGGITQSPKYLFRKEGQNVTLSCEQNLNHDAMYWYRQDPGQGLRLIYYSQIVNDFQKGDIAEGYSVSREKKESFPLTVTSAQKNPTAFYLCASSASTGSNEKLFFGSGTQLSVL.

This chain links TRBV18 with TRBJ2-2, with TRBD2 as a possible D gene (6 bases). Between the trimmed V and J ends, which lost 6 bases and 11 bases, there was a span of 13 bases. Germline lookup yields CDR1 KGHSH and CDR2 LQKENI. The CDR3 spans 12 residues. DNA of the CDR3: TGTGCCAGCTCGCCAGGGACTTTTGAGCTGTTTTTT. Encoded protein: CASSPGTFELFF.